The rows below give T cell receptor beta chains drawn from one sample of a study of long-term antiretroviral therapy in people with HIV. Profiled with immunoSEQ multiplex PCR; TCRdb holds only in-frame clones, not every one. Of about 40,000 clones in the sample, about 85% were seen once. Sequencing was performed on unsorted PBMCs, taken 3.1 years after starting antiretroviral therapy. The receptors were sampled from a woman in her 50s with HIV. The CDR3 runs from the conserved cysteine through the conserved F or W. Each record gives: D gene, J gene, clone size, V gene, CDR3 DNA, CDR3 protein. D genes are given only for firm matches. Expanded clones are given a class, and other clones once, few, many or no size at all.

>-|TRBJ1-2|once|TRBV29-1
TGCAGCGTTGAAGATCGGCCAACACCAGAGGACTATGGCTACACCTTC
CSVEDRPTPEDYGYTF
>-|TRBJ1-6|few|TRBV12-5
TGTGCTAGTGCTCCCTATAATTCACCCCTCCACTTT
CASAPYNSPLHF
>-|TRBJ1-3|-|TRBV6-6
TGTGCCAGCAGTACCACAGGGTTCGGATCTGGAAACACCATATATTTT
CASSTTGFGSGNTIYF
>-|TRBJ2-3|-|TRBV18
TGTGCCAGCTCACCATTCCAGGGGACAGATACGCAGTATTTT
CASSPFQGTDTQYF
>-|TRBJ2-7|few|TRBV11-1
TGTGCCAGCAGCTTAGGACCGTCGAGGACCTACGAGCAGTACTTC
CASSLGPSRTYEQYF
>-|TRBJ1-2|few|TRBV30
TGTGCCTGGAGCCTACAGGGTCGGGGCTACACCTTC
CAWSLQGRGYTF
>-|TRBJ1-1|-|TRBV9
TGTGCCAGCAGCGTAGGGCCGGGGAACACTGAAGCTTTCTTT
CASSVGPGNTEAFF
>-|TRBJ1-2|-|TRBV5-1
TGCGCCAGCAGCGTGCAGGGATTGGATGGCTACACCTTC
CASSVQGLDGYTF
>-|TRBJ1-2|-|TRBV2
TGTGCCAGCAGGGGGGGGGCTTATGGCTACACCTTC
CASRGGAYGYTF
>TRBD1|TRBJ2-7|-|TRBV13
TGTGCCAGCAGCTCCCTGGACAGGTACGAGCAGTACTTC
CASSSLDRYEQYF
>TRBD2|TRBJ2-5|-|TRBV7-9
TGTGCCAGCAGCTTAACCCCAGCGGGGGGGCGAGGTCAAGAGACCCAGTACTTC
CASSLTPAGGRGQETQYF
>TRBD2|TRBJ2-3|-|TRBV30
TGTGCCTGGAGTGCCCTAGCGGGGGGGCGAGATACGCAGTATTTT
CAWSALAGGRDTQYF
>TRBD1|TRBJ1-4|once|TRBV7-6
TGTGCCAGCAGCTTAAGGGGGCGAACGGATGGTGCAACTAATGAAAAACTGTTTTTT
CASSLRGRTDGATNEKLFF
>TRBD2|TRBJ2-5|-|TRBV10-3
TGTGCCATCAGCCCGAGCGGGGGCGAAGAGACCCAGTACTTC
CAISPSGGEETQYF
>-|TRBJ1-6|-|TRBV27
TGTGCCAGCAGACGGACTACAGGGTATGTTTCACCCCTCCACTTT
CASRRTTGYVSPLHF
>-|TRBJ1-2|-|TRBV5-4
TGTGCCAGCAGCTTGGTTCAGACCTACACCTTC
CASSLVQTYTF
>TRBD1|TRBJ2-7|-|TRBV6-1
TGTGCCAGCCGGGGACAGGTGAGCTCCTACGAGCAGTACTTC
CASRGQVSSYEQYF
>-|TRBJ1-4|once|TRBV5-1
TGCGCCAGCAGCCGACTCCCGGATAATGAAAAACTGTTTTTT
CASSRLPDNEKLFF
>TRBD1|TRBJ2-2|-|TRBV9
TGTGCCAGCAGCGTAGCTACGACAGGGGCCGGGGAGCTGTTTTTT
CASSVATTGAGELFF
>-|TRBJ1-5|-|TRBV2
TGTGCCAGCAGTGAACAGGGAAGAGGTCAGCCCCAGCATTTT
CASSEQGRGQPQHF
>-|TRBJ1-1|-|TRBV2
TGTGCCAGCAGTGACAGAAGGAACACTGAAGCTTTCTTT
CASSDRRNTEAFF
>-|TRBJ2-2|-|TRBV21-1
TGTGCCAGCAGCAAAGGGTGCAGCGGGAAGTGGGTCACCGGGGAGCTGTTTTTT
CASSKGCSGKWVTGELFF
>-|TRBJ2-5|-|TRBV4-2
TGTGCCAGCAGCCAAGACCCTTCAGGGGGGCAAGAGACCCAGTACTTC
CASSQDPSGGQETQYF
>-|TRBJ1-6|few|TRBV7-3
TGTGCCAGCAGCTCTCGGTCTCGGGGTAATTCACCCCTCCACTTT
CASSSRSRGNSPLHF
>TRBD1|TRBJ1-1|-|TRBV29-1
TGCAGCGTTGCCTCGACAGGGGGCGCCGAAGCTTTCTTT
CSVASTGGAEAFF
>-|TRBJ1-5|few|TRBV11-2
TGTGCCAGCAGCTTAGGGGTATCAAGTCAGCCCCAGCATTTT
CASSLGVSSQPQHF
>-|TRBJ2-5|-|TRBV29-1
TGCAGCGTTGAAGATAATACAGCGAACCAAGAGACCCAGTACTTC
CSVEDNTANQETQYF
>-|TRBJ2-5|-|TRBV30
TGTGCCTGGACAGGGGAAGAGACCCAGTACTTC
CAWTGEETQYF
>TRBD1|TRBJ2-5|once|TRBV6-1
TGTGCCAGCAGTGGTTACAGGGGGAGAGAGACCCAGTACTTC
CASSGYRGRETQYF
>-|TRBJ2-2|-|TRBV10-3
TGTGCCATCAGTGACCCAGGGGAAGGAACGACCGGGGAGCTGTTTTTT
CAISDPGEGTTGELFF
>-|TRBJ1-2|-|TRBV10-1
TGCGCCAGCAGTGTAGCAGTAAACTATGGCTACACCTTC
CASSVAVNYGYTF
>-|TRBJ1-4|-|TRBV11-2
TGTGCCAGCAGTGTCGGGGCAACGGATGAAAAACTGTTTTTT
CASSVGATDEKLFF
>TRBD1|TRBJ2-5|-|TRBV23-1
TGCGCCAGCAGTCAATCGGCCAGGGGGCGCGAATACGAGACCCAGTACTTC
CASSQSARGREYETQYF
>TRBD1|TRBJ2-7|-|TRBV5-5
TGTGCCAGCAGCCCCGGGACAGGGCCCTACGAGCAGTACTTC
CASSPGTGPYEQYF
>-|TRBJ1-2|-|TRBV29-1
TGCAGCACACGGGACACGGGGGTTTATGGCTACACCTTC
CSTRDTGVYGYTF
>-|TRBJ2-3|-|TRBV7-6
TGTGCCAGCAGCCCCCGGCGGGCGGCCCTGGGAGATACGCAGTATTTT
CASSPRRAALGDTQYF
>-|TRBJ2-5|once|TRBV4-2
TGTGCCAGCAGTGACGGAAAACAAGAGACCCAGTACTTC
CASSDGKQETQYF
>TRBD2|TRBJ2-1|-|TRBV9
TGTGCCAGCAGCGTAATGGGACTAGCTATGGATGAGCAGTTCTTC
CASSVMGLAMDEQFF
>-|TRBJ2-7|-|TRBV19
TGTGCCAGTAGTAGGACAGAAGGCGACGAGCAGTACTTC
CASSRTEGDEQYF
>TRBD1|TRBJ2-7|-|TRBV5-4
TGTGCCAGCCGAATTCAGGGGGCGAGCTCCTACGAGCAGTACTTC
CASRIQGASSYEQYF